A single sample is the source of the 24 T cell receptor beta chains below, sequenced in a study of control samples from healthy donors and cancer patients. Data came from immunoSEQ multiplex PCR; TCRdb stores just in-frame clones and leaves some out. The data show 75,000 to 90,000 clones, approximately 90% seen once. Sequencing was performed on blood. The receptors were gathered from a man in his fifties in good health.

The chain is built from TRBV25-1 and TRBJ1-2, with a tentative D call TRBD1 (6 bases). Looked up from germline, CDR1 is MGHDK and CDR2 is SYGVNS. V was trimmed by 1 base and J by 7 bases, leaving 19 bases between them. This CDR3 has 16 amino acids. The CDR3 here is CASSESVTGSLLGYTF. Written as DNA, the CDR3 is TGTGCCAGCAGTGAATCTGTAACAGGGAGCCTCCTTGGCTACACCTTC.

The chain couples TRBV7-2 to TRBJ2-3; possible D gene TRBD2, 5 bases. Germline V gives CDR1 SGHTA, CDR2 FQGNSA. Trimming shortened V by 1 base and J by 5 bases, and 13 bases separated the two germline ends. The CDR3 extends over 15 amino acids. CDR3 residues: CASSLDHSAGDTQYF. CDR3 in DNA: TGTGCCAGCAGCTTAGACCACAGCGCGGGAGATACGCAGTATTTT.

CDR3 in amino acids: CASSQDPPFKAFF. The CDR3 nucleotides read TGTGCCAGCAGCCAAGATCCACCGTTTAAAGCTTTCTTT. The V gene is TRBV14, the J gene TRBJ1-1; no firm D call. Trimming left V 0 bases short and J 9 bases short, with 11 bases between. This CDR3 has 13 residues. Germline CDR1 and CDR2: SGHDN and FVKESK.

J is TRBJ1-2 and V is TRBV27; possibly TRBD1 for D (6 bases). Looked up from germline, CDR1 is MNHEY and CDR2 is SMNVEV (reference sequence). V shed 6 bases and J shed 7 bases, with 18 bases lying between them. This CDR3 contains 14 residues. DNA for the CDR3: TGTGCCAGCAGCCGCGGTTACAGGGAGGGTGGCTACACCTTC. Translation gives CASSRGYREGGYTF.

The chain joins TRBV12-3 or TRBV12-4 to TRBJ1-2; D is possibly TRBD1 (5 bases). This CDR3 comprises 13 residues. V lost 5 bases and J lost 5, with 12 bases in between. In nucleotides, the CDR3 is TGTGCCAGCAGTGAGGGAAGGGGTTATGGCTACACCTTC. Amino acids: CASSEGRGYGYTF.

V usage is TRBV5-1 and J usage is TRBJ2-5, with 11 bases that match TRBD2. The germline CDR1 and CDR2 sequences are SGHRS and YFSETQ. V lost 4 bases to trimming and J lost 4 bases; unmatched junction nucleotides: 3. The CDR3 has 14 amino acids. CDR3: CASSAGLAGETQYF. The CDR3 nucleotides read TGCGCCAGCAGCGCCGGACTAGCGGGAGAGACCCAGTACTTC.

The chain couples TRBV12-5 to TRBJ2-2, with 15 bases matching TRBD2. Germline CDR1 is LGHNT and CDR2 is FRNRAP. Trimming removed 2 bases from V and 4 bases from J; junction bases left unmatched: 11. The CDR3 runs 20 residues. For the CDR3, the DNA is TGTGCTAGTGGTTTGCTCCCACGCCTGGGACTAGCGGGGGGCACCGGGGAGCTGTTTTTT. It specifies CASGLLPRLGLAGGTGELFF. Based on the CDR3 plus reference TRBV12-5 and TRBJ2-2, the full variable domain is DARVTQTPRHKVTEMGQEVTMRCQPILGHNTVFWYRQTMMQGLELLAYFRNRAPLDDSGMPKDRFSAEMPDATLATLKIQPSEPRDSAVYFCASGLLPRLGLAGGTGELFFGEGSRLTVL.

V is TRBV9 and J is TRBJ2-3, with D possibly being TRBD2 (5 bases). The CDR3 length is 16 residues. V lost 3 bases to trimming and J lost 0 bases, with 14 bases between them. Per germline, CDR1 SGDLS and CDR2 YYNGEE. The CDR3 sequence: CASSARGGGSTDTQYF. The CDR3 DNA follows: TGTGCCAGCAGCGCCCGGGGTGGAGGTAGCACAGATACGCAGTATTTT.

This rearrangement joins TRBV5-6 to TRBJ2-7; D is perhaps TRBD1 or TRBD2 (6 bases each). Germline V gives CDR1 SGHDT, CDR2 YYEEEE. V gave up 2 bases and J gave up 4 bases, with 10 bases separating them. The CDR3 loop spans 13 amino acids. The CDR3 sequence is CASSFTGAYEQYF. The CDR3 DNA reads as TGTGCCAGCAGCTTCACGGGGGCATACGAGCAGTACTTC.

The chain has TRBV3-1 (or the pseudogene TRBV3-2) and TRBJ1-1; 7 bases fit TRBD1. From germline, CDR1 is LGHDT and CDR2 YNNKEL (reference sequence). The CDR3 is 15 residues long. V was pared by 1 base and J by 5 bases, with 7 bases of the junction left unmatched. The CDR3 reads CASSQVEGAGTEAFF. CDR3 in DNA: TGTGCCAGCAGCCAAGTCGAGGGGGCTGGAACTGAAGCTTTCTTT.

The chain has TRBV2 and TRBJ2-7; 9 nucleotides agree with TRBD1. The CDR3 sequence is 14 residues long. Germline CDR1 and CDR2: SNHLY and FYNNEI. V was pared by 5 bases and J by 5 bases, with 7 bases of the junction left unmatched. CDR3 DNA sequence: TGTGCCAGCAGTACCGGGACAGGGCCGCACGAGCAGTACTTC. Its protein is CASSTGTGPHEQYF.

The rearrangement joins TRBV7-8 to TRBJ1-5, with D unresolved. The germline V gene encodes CDR1 SGHVS and CDR2 FQNEAQ. The V end was cut by 1 base, the J end by 7 bases, with 8 bases between. This CDR3 comprises 13 residues. The CDR3 nucleotides are TGTGCCAGCAGCTTAGGGCTCATGCAGCCCCAGCATTTT. Its protein product is CASSLGLMQPQHF.

This chain joins TRBV30 and TRBJ1-1; no reliable D call. Germline lookup yields CDR1 GTSNPN and CDR2 SVGIG (reference sequence). V was clipped by 4 bases and J by 0 bases, with 9 bases between them. CDR3 length: 13 residues. The CDR3 DNA reads TGTGCCTGGATTTTCGGAATGAACACTGAAGCTTTCTTT. It codes for CAWIFGMNTEAFF.

This clone was recorded only once. This chain uses TRBV9 with TRBJ1-1; D perhaps matches TRBD1 (5 bases). The germline V gene has CDR1 SGDLS and CDR2 YYNGEE. There are 15 residues in the CDR3. The V and J ends lost 0 bases and 3 bases respectively, with 12 bases between them. The CDR3 is CASSVDPGTYTEAFF. DNA of the CDR3: TGTGCCAGCAGCGTAGACCCAGGGACCTACACTGAAGCTTTCTTT. Filled out from reference TRBV9 and TRBJ1-1, the complete variable domain reads DSGVTQTPKHLITATGQRVTLRCSPRSGDLSVYWYQQSLDQGLQFLIQYYNGEERAKGNILERFSAQQFPDLHSELNLSSLELGDSALYFCASSVDPGTYTEAFFGQGTRLTVV.

This chain links TRBV3-1 (or the pseudogene TRBV3-2) with TRBJ2-5; 9 bases map to TRBD2. CDR1 and CDR2 (germline): LGHDT, YNNKEL (reference sequence). CDR3 length equals 15 residues. V was clipped by 4 bases and J by 6 bases; unmatched bases: 9. The CDR3 region has the DNA TGTGCCAGCAGCCTTTCGCGGGGGGGCGGGCAGACCCAGTACTTC. It yields the protein CASSLSRGGGQTQYF.

V and J are TRBV11-3 and TRBJ1-2; possible D gene TRBD1, 6 bases. V was pared by 1 base and J by 4 bases, with 16 bases between. The CDR3 has 16 amino acids. Germline values: CDR1 SGHNT, CDR2 YENEEA. In DNA form, the CDR3 reads TGTGCCAGCAGCTTAGGACCCTCGGGGGGCTGCTATGGCTACACCTTC. Translation: CASSLGPSGGCYGYTF.

This clone is a singleton in its sample. The rearrangement joins TRBV30 to TRBJ1-2; 9 bases align to TRBD1. Germline V gene sequence: CDR1 GTSNPN, CDR2 SVGIG (reference sequence). The CDR3 runs to 12 residues. Trimming removed 3 bases from V and 7 bases from J; junction bases left unmatched: 3. CDR3 sequence: CAWSLTGGGYTF. CDR3 DNA: TGTGCCTGGAGCCTGACAGGGGGTGGCTACACCTTC. Full variable domain (remainder filled in from reference TRBV30 and TRBJ1-2): SQTIHQWPATLVQPVGSPLSLECTVEGTSNPNLYWYRQAAGRGLQLLFYSVGIGQISSEVPQNLSASRPQDRQFILSSKKLLLSDSGFYLCAWSLTGGGYTFGSGTRLTVV.

The J gene is TRBJ2-6, the V gene TRBV6-2 or TRBV6-3; 7 nucleotides match TRBD1. CDR1 and CDR2 from the germline V gene are MNHEY and SVGEGT. Trimming cost V 2 bases and J 1 base; bases outside gene matches: 5. This CDR3 is 17 amino acids long. CDR3 region: CASSYVPTGSGANVLTF. The CDR3 region has the DNA TGTGCCAGCAGTTACGTTCCGACAGGGTCTGGGGCCAACGTCCTGACTTTC.

The chain couples TRBV18 to TRBJ1-4; D not resolved. The CDR3 loop spans 13 amino acids. Germline V CDR1 and CDR2: KGHSH, LQKENI. Deletions cut 2 bases from V and 8 bases from J, with 9 bases between. CDR3 sequence (DNA): TGTGCCAGCTCACCATCATACATCGAAAAACTGTTTTTT. Translated: CASSPSYIEKLFF.

This chain uses TRBV19 with TRBJ1-4; perhaps TRBD1 as D (6 bases). CDR1 is LNHDA and CDR2 is SQIVND in the germline V gene (reference sequence). The CDR3 length is 15 residues. The germline V and J ends were trimmed by 3 bases and 8 bases, with 16 bases remaining between them. CDR3 amino acids: CASSMGTLITEKLFF. CDR3 nucleotide sequence: TGTGCCAGTAGTATGGGGACATTGATAACGGAAAAACTGTTTTTT. The variable domain in full, completed from reference TRBV19 and TRBJ1-4, reads DGGITQSPKYLFRKEGQNVTLSCEQNLNHDAMYWYRQDPGQGLRLIYYSQIVNDFQKGDIAEGYSVSREKKESFPLTVTSAQKNPTAFYLCASSMGTLITEKLFFGSGTQLSVL.

A single count supports this clone. The J gene is TRBJ1-1, the V gene TRBV11-2; D is undetermined. Trimming cost V 5 bases and J 3 bases, with 13 bases left between them. Germline assignment: CDR1 SGHAT and CDR2 FQNNGV. This CDR3 is built from 14 residues. The CDR3 region is CASSELWVDTEAFF. CDR3 nucleotides: TGTGCCAGCAGCGAGCTCTGGGTCGACACTGAAGCTTTCTTT.

This chain links TRBV11-2 with TRBJ2-5, with 11 bases fitting TRBD1. V shed 3 bases and J 4 bases; nucleotides not matched to a gene: 7. The germline CDR1 and CDR2 sequences are SGHAT and FQNNGV. This CDR3 has 16 amino acids. CDR3 amino acids: CASSFRTGGAGETQYF. Here the CDR3 DNA reads TGTGCCAGCAGCTTCCGGACAGGGGGCGCGGGAGAGACCCAGTACTTC.

V gene TRBV7-3 combines with J gene TRBJ2-3; maybe TRBD1 (6 bases). The CDR3 sequence is 14 residues long. The germline CDR1 and CDR2 sequences are SGHTA and FQGTGA. V gave up 5 bases and J gave up 2 bases, with 11 bases separating them. In DNA, the CDR3 is TGTGCCAGCAGCCCTACAGGGAACACAGATACGCAGTATTTT. Translated: CASSPTGNTDTQYF. Filled out from reference TRBV7-3 and TRBJ2-3, the complete variable domain reads GAGVSQTPSNKVTEKGKYVELRCDPISGHTALYWYRQSLGQGPEFLIYFQGTGAADDSGLPNDRFFAVRPEGSVSTLKIQRTERGDSAVYLCASSPTGNTDTQYFGPGTRLTVL.

The chain recombines TRBV7-9 with TRBJ2-1; 9 bases are shared with TRBD2. The germline V gene has CDR1 SEHNR and CDR2 FQNEAQ (reference sequence). The CDR3 loop spans 17 amino acids. V shed 3 bases, J shed 1 base, and the junction held 7 bases outside the gene matches. The CDR3 DNA follows: TGTGCCAGCAGCTTCCGGCGGGGGGGGTTGTCCTACAATGAGCAGTTCTTC. Its protein is CASSFRRGGLSYNEQFF.